This T cell receptor beta chain was captured in a study of blood T cell repertoires in COVID-19. Whole-study context: The samples span acute and convalescent COVID-19 from the United States, Italy and Spain.

In the study's own analysis: Amplification from reference gene primers served as the basis for estimated nucleated cell counts. Clones were sequenced by immunoSEQ multiplex PCR, and TCRdb holds only the in-frame ones, with some missing. The DNA was the basis for D and trimming; V, J and clone size are from that table. The table records 210,000 or so clones, approximately 91% of them present only once. Trimming took off 8 bases at V and 1 base at J, with 9 bases between the two ends. Germline V gene data show CDR1 as SEHNR and CDR2 as FQNEAQ (reference sequence). The CDR3 length is 13 residues. This clone turned up a few times.

The chain employs TRBV7-9 and TRBJ1-5, with a possible D match to TRBD1 (5 bases). Sequencing was carried out using peripheral blood. The receptor was isolated from a middle-aged man with acute or convalescent COVID-19. CDR3 nucleotides: TGTGCCAGCGAGGCAGGGAGCAATCAGCCCCAGCATTTT. Translated, it gives CASEAGSNQPQHF. Full variable domain (outside the CDR3, taken from reference TRBV7-9 and TRBJ1-5): DTGVSQNPRHKITKRGQNVTFRCDPISEHNRLYWYRQTLGQGPEFLTYFQNEAQLEKSRLLSDRFSAERPKGSFSTLEIQRTEQGDSAMYLCASEAGSNQPQHFGDGTRLSIL.